The 11 T cell receptor beta chains given below trace back to one sample, sequenced in a study of cytomegalovirus exposure and HLA in healthy donors. Vbeta (60) and Jbeta (13) primers were used in the PCR. Assay used: immunoSEQ multiplex PCR; TCRdb lists only in-frame clones, some missing. The data hold some 200,000 clones, with roughly 80% observed a single time. The sample was PBMCs. The origin of the receptors is a woman aged 45-59 years in good health and CMV-seropositive.

In this sample, this clone turned up once. V usage is TRBV7-9 and J usage is TRBJ1-1; the match to TRBD1 covers 7 bases. V gave up 6 bases and J gave up 5 bases; unmatched junction bases: 9. From germline, CDR1 is SEHNR and CDR2 FQNEAQ (reference sequence). This CDR3 is 14 amino acids long. The CDR3 bases are TGTGCCAGCAGGCGCAGGGGACAGAGGACTGAAGCTTTCTTT. Translating gives CASRRRGQRTEAFF.

This clone appeared once. This chain links TRBV7-2 with TRBJ2-7; the D gene is possibly TRBD2 (6 bases). Per germline, CDR1 SGHTA and CDR2 FQGNSA. The CDR3 totals 16 residues. The V gene lost 5 bases and the J gene lost 0 bases, with 17 bases spanning the gap. The chain's CDR3 is CASSKNAGTASYEQYF. For the CDR3, the DNA is TGTGCCAGCAGCAAGAACGCGGGGACGGCCTCCTACGAGCAGTACTTC.

The V and J genes are TRBV12-5 and TRBJ1-1; D unclear. Germline V gene data show CDR1 as LGHNT and CDR2 as FRNRAP. Deletions cut 6 bases from V and 1 base from J, with 9 bases between. The CDR3 consists of 13 residues. The CDR3 sequence is CASGPQRNTEAFF. In DNA, the CDR3 is TGTGCTAGTGGACCACAGAGGAACACTGAAGCTTTCTTT.

This clone showed up just a few times. The chain uses TRBV5-4 and TRBJ1-2; unclear D gene. CDR3 length: 13 amino acids. The V end lost 2 bases, the J end lost 7 bases, and 12 bases lay between the germline ends. The germline gives CDR1 SGHNT, CDR2 YYREEE (reference sequence). In DNA form, the CDR3 reads TGTGCCAGCAGCTTCCTGGTGGGCTTTGGCTACACCTTC. Protein product: CASSFLVGFGYTF.

This chain joins TRBV5-1 and TRBJ2-1, with D tentatively TRBD2 (5 bases). With 3 bases removed from V and 8 bases from J, the gap between germline ends came to 30 bases. The CDR3 runs 19 residues. The germline gives CDR1 SGHRS, CDR2 YFSETQ. CDR3 in DNA: TGCGCCAGCAGCTGGCCGGCGGTCCTCAACTGGACTCTGGGAGATGAGCAGTTCTTC. This translates into CASSWPAVLNWTLGDEQFF.

This chain connects TRBV5-1 to TRBJ2-3; TRBD2 aligns across 8 bases. This CDR3 is 13 amino acids long. With V trimmed by 9 bases and J by 5 bases, 8 bases remained unmatched. Per the germline V gene, CDR1 is SGHRS and CDR2 is YFSETQ. In nucleotides, the CDR3 is TGCGCCACCGCGGCTCGGGGGGGAGATACGCAGTATTTT. Translated, it gives CATAARGGDTQYF.

V gene TRBV7-6 combines with J gene TRBJ2-5, with D possibly matching TRBD1 (5 bases). Germline loops: CDR1 SGHVS, CDR2 FNYEAQ. This CDR3 has 13 residues. V was pared by 4 bases and J by 5 bases, with 11 bases between. CDR3 sequence: CASSSRVRETQYF. DNA for the CDR3: TGTGCCAGCAGCTCCAGGGTGCGGGAGACCCAGTACTTC.

This clone has just one count. This sequence joins TRBV9 and TRBJ2-3, with D perhaps TRBD2 (6 bases). The CDR3 loop spans 14 amino acids. V lost 3 bases to trimming and J lost 2 bases, with 10 bases between them. Germline CDR1 is SGDLS and CDR2 is YYNGEE. CDR3 protein: CASSAASATDTQYF. The CDR3 DNA is TGTGCCAGCAGCGCCGCTAGCGCCACAGATACGCAGTATTTT.

The chain couples TRBV6-6 to TRBJ1-4, with D unresolved. The V and J ends lost 5 bases and 12 bases respectively, with 10 bases between them. This CDR3 spans 11 amino acids. Germline V gives CDR1 MNHNY, CDR2 SVGAGI (reference sequence). Here the CDR3 reads CASSDGMELFF. CDR3 nucleotides: TGTGCCAGCAGTGACGGGATGGAACTGTTTTTT.

The gene calls are TRBV5-4 and TRBJ1-1; maybe TRBD1 (6 bases). Looked up from germline, CDR1 is SGHNT and CDR2 is YYREEE (reference sequence). Trimming pared 2 bases from V and 10 bases from J, leaving 15 bases between. This CDR3 comprises 13 residues. The CDR3 is CASSFMGATGAFF. CDR3 coding DNA: TGTGCCAGCAGCTTCATGGGGGCCACAGGAGCTTTCTTT.

The rearrangement joins TRBV7-9 to TRBJ1-1, with 7 bases lining up with TRBD1. CDR3 size: 17 residues. CDR1 and CDR2 (germline): SEHNR, FQNEAQ (reference sequence). Trimming took 2 bases from V and 5 from J; bases not matched to a gene: 14. The DNA of the CDR3 is TGTGCCAGCAGCTTACTCCGGGTCGACAGGGAAGGGACTGAAGCTTTCTTT. Amino acids: CASSLLRVDREGTEAFF.